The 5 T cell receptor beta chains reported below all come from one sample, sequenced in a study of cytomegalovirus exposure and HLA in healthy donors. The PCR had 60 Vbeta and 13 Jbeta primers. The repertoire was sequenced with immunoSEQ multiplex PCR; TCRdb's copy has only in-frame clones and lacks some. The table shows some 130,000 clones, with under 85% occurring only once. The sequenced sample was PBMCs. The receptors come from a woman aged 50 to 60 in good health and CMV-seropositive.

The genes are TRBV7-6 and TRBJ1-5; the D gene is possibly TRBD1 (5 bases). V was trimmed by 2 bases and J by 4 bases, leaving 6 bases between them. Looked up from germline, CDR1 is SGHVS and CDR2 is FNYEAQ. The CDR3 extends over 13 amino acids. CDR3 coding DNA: TGTGCCAGCAGCTTATCAGGGAATCAGCCCCAGCATTTT. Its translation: CASSLSGNQPQHF.

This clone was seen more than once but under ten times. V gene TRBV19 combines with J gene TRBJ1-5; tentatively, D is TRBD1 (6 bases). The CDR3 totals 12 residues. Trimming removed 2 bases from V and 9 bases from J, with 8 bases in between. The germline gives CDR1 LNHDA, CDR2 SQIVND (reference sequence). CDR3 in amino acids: CASSITGRPQHF. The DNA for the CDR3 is TGTGCCAGTAGTATAACAGGGAGGCCCCAGCATTTT.

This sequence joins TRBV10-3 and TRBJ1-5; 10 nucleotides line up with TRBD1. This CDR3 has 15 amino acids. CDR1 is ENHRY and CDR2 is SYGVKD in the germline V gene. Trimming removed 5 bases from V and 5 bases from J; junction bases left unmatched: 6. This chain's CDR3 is CAISPGTGEDQPQHF. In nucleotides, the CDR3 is TGTGCCATCAGTCCCGGGACAGGGGAGGATCAGCCCCAGCATTTT.

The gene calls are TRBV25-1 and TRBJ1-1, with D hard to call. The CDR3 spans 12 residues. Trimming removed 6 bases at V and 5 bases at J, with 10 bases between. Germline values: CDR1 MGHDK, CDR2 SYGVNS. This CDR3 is CASRGGMTEAFF. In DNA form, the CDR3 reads TGTGCCAGCAGAGGAGGAATGACTGAAGCTTTCTTT.

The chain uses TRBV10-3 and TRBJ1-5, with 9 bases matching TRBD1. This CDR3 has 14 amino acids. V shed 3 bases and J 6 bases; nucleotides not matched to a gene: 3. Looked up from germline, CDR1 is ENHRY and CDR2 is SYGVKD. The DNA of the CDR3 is TGTGCCATCAGTGACGGGACAGGGAGTCAGCCCCAGCATTTT. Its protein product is CAISDGTGSQPQHF.